This is a list of T cell receptor beta chains from one sample in a study of vaccination effects on CD4 cells after COVID-19. No cognate antigen is known for these TCRs. Assay used: immunoSEQ multiplex PCR; TCRdb lists only in-frame clones, some missing. The sample lists fewer than 25,000 clones, more than 65% occurring once. Sequenced material: CD4+ T cells from PBMCs cultured with HCoV-NL63 spike peptides, taken after COVID-19 vaccination. These receptors all stem from a human donor who received a COVID-19 vaccine. The CDR3 runs from the conserved cysteine through the conserved F or W. Fields, in order: J gene, D gene, V gene, clone size, CDR3 protein, CDR3 DNA. D genes are given only for firm matches. Only some rows state a clone size, as once, few, many or a class for expanded clones.

J gene: TRBJ2-1; D gene: .; V gene: TRBV27; clone size: .; CDR3 protein: CASSLYRDHEQFF; CDR3 DNA: TGTGCCAGCAGTTTATACAGGGATCATGAGCAGTTCTTC
J gene: TRBJ1-4; D gene: .; V gene: TRBV5-1; clone size: .; CDR3 protein: CASSLTGRDNEKLFF; CDR3 DNA: TGCGCCAGCAGCTTAACAGGGCGCGATAATGAAAAACTGTTTTTT
J gene: TRBJ2-3; D gene: TRBD2; V gene: TRBV5-3; clone size: .; CDR3 protein: CARSLSSGSPDTQYF; CDR3 DNA: TGTGCCAGAAGCTTGTCCAGCGGGAGCCCAGATACGCAGTATTTT
J gene: TRBJ2-7; D gene: .; V gene: TRBV6-5; clone size: .; CDR3 protein: CASSYSIGDSYEQYF; CDR3 DNA: TGTGCCAGCAGTTACTCGATAGGGGATTCCTACGAGCAGTACTTC
J gene: TRBJ2-1; D gene: TRBD2; V gene: TRBV2; clone size: .; CDR3 protein: CASSESGGLVPFF; CDR3 DNA: TGTGCCAGCAGTGAAAGCGGGGGGTTAGTTCCGTTCTTC
J gene: TRBJ1-2; D gene: TRBD1; V gene: TRBV11-2; clone size: .; CDR3 protein: CASRFTGAYGYTF; CDR3 DNA: TGTGCCAGCAGATTTACAGGGGCCTATGGCTACACCTTC
J gene: TRBJ1-1; D gene: .; V gene: TRBV3-1/TRBV3-2; clone size: .; CDR3 protein: CASSQVRVTEAFF; CDR3 DNA: TGTGCCAGCAGCCAAGTACGGGTCACTGAAGCTTTCTTT
J gene: TRBJ2-7; D gene: .; V gene: TRBV6-5; clone size: .; CDR3 protein: CASSSVFDEQYF; CDR3 DNA: TGTGCCAGCAGTTCGGTGTTTGACGAGCAGTACTTC
J gene: TRBJ2-5; D gene: .; V gene: TRBV6-5; clone size: .; CDR3 protein: CASSKPWATQYF; CDR3 DNA: TGTGCCAGCAGCAAACCGTGGGCTACCCAGTACTTC
J gene: TRBJ2-3; D gene: .; V gene: TRBV5-1; clone size: .; CDR3 protein: CASSLRDGGGLSTDTQYF; CDR3 DNA: TGCGCCAGCAGCTTGCGGGACGGAGGGGGACTTAGCACAGATACGCAGTATTTT
J gene: TRBJ2-7; D gene: .; V gene: TRBV5-6; clone size: few; CDR3 protein: CASRNAGGLSYEQYF; CDR3 DNA: TGTGCCAGCAGAAATGCCGGGGGGCTCTCCTACGAGCAGTACTTC
J gene: TRBJ1-2; D gene: .; V gene: TRBV6-4; clone size: .; CDR3 protein: CASRAWQGDGYTF; CDR3 DNA: TGTGCCAGCAGGGCTTGGCAGGGAGATGGCTACACCTTC
J gene: TRBJ2-3; D gene: .; V gene: TRBV4-2; clone size: .; CDR3 protein: CASSQDSSAGVTDTQYF; CDR3 DNA: TGTGCCAGCAGCCAAGATTCGTCAGCGGGCGTTACAGATACGCAGTATTTT
J gene: TRBJ2-3; D gene: .; V gene: TRBV19; clone size: once; CDR3 protein: CASSTGDSTDTQYF; CDR3 DNA: TGTGCCAGTAGTACGGGGGACAGCACAGATACGCAGTATTTT
J gene: TRBJ1-5; D gene: .; V gene: TRBV30; clone size: once; CDR3 protein: CAWSEAENQPQHF; CDR3 DNA: TGTGCCTGGAGTGAGGCTGAGAATCAGCCCCAGCATTTT
J gene: TRBJ1-6; D gene: TRBD1; V gene: TRBV9; clone size: .; CDR3 protein: CASSVLDRANSPLHF; CDR3 DNA: TGTGCCAGCAGCGTGTTGGACAGGGCAAATTCACCCCTCCACTTT
J gene: TRBJ2-2; D gene: TRBD2; V gene: TRBV5-6; clone size: .; CDR3 protein: CASSLLAGVDTGELFF; CDR3 DNA: TGTGCCAGCAGCCTGCTAGCGGGAGTGGACACCGGGGAGCTGTTTTTT
J gene: TRBJ2-5; D gene: .; V gene: TRBV5-4; clone size: .; CDR3 protein: CASSPGTVEETQYF; CDR3 DNA: TGTGCCAGCAGCCCGGGGACTGTCGAAGAGACCCAGTACTTC
J gene: TRBJ2-6; D gene: .; V gene: TRBV18; clone size: once; CDR3 protein: CASSPRVGVRAHRSGANVLTF; CDR3 DNA: TGTGCCAGCTCACCAAGGGTCGGTGTCAGGGCTCACCGCTCTGGGGCCAACGTCCTGACTTTC
J gene: TRBJ1-6; D gene: TRBD1; V gene: TRBV10-1; clone size: .; CDR3 protein: CASSDGQEVAPLHF; CDR3 DNA: TGCGCCAGCAGTGACGGACAGGAGGTCGCACCCCTCCACTTT
J gene: TRBJ2-7; D gene: TRBD1; V gene: TRBV27; clone size: .; CDR3 protein: CASSLQGAGTGSSYEQYF; CDR3 DNA: TGTGCCAGCAGTTTACAAGGTGCCGGGACAGGGAGCTCCTACGAGCAGTACTTC
J gene: TRBJ1-1; D gene: .; V gene: TRBV11-2; clone size: .; CDR3 protein: CASSLGGNTEAFF; CDR3 DNA: TGTGCCAGCAGCTTAGGAGGGAACACTGAAGCTTTCTTT
J gene: TRBJ1-6; D gene: TRBD1; V gene: TRBV5-4; clone size: .; CDR3 protein: CASSFPGQVSPLHF; CDR3 DNA: TGTGCCAGCAGCTTTCCGGGACAGGTTTCACCCCTCCACTTT
J gene: TRBJ2-5; D gene: .; V gene: TRBV21-1; clone size: .; CDR3 protein: CASSKEGQGPQYF; CDR3 DNA: TGTGCCAGCAGCAAAGAGGGACAGGGTCCTCAGTACTTC
J gene: TRBJ2-2; D gene: .; V gene: TRBV3-1/TRBV3-2; clone size: .; CDR3 protein: CASSVRLSGAERHGELFF; CDR3 DNA: TGTGCCAGCAGCGTACGACTCTCGGGGGCGGAAAGACACGGGGAGCTGTTTTTT
J gene: TRBJ1-4; D gene: .; V gene: TRBV6-5; clone size: .; CDR3 protein: CASSRTPNEKLFF; CDR3 DNA: TGTGCCAGCAGCCGGACACCGAATGAAAAACTGTTTTTT
J gene: TRBJ1-1; D gene: .; V gene: TRBV6-5; clone size: .; CDR3 protein: CASRQTYNTEAFF; CDR3 DNA: TGTGCCAGCAGACAGACCTACAACACTGAAGCTTTCTTT
J gene: TRBJ1-1; D gene: .; V gene: TRBV5-1; clone size: few; CDR3 protein: CASSLGIGAKAFF; CDR3 DNA: TGCGCCAGCAGCCTGGGCATTGGGGCGAAAGCTTTCTTT